This is a list of T cell receptor beta chains from one sample in a study of cytomegalovirus exposure and HLA in healthy donors. Data came from immunoSEQ multiplex PCR; TCRdb stores just in-frame clones and leaves some out. Seen in this sample are over 100,000 clones; the ten most common clones hold around 3.4%. Source material: PBMCs. Receptors originate from a man under 40 in good health and CMV-seronegative. CDR3s include the opening cysteine and the closing phenylalanine or tryptophan. The D gene is left open where the match is weak.

v_call	j_call	d_call	cdr3_nt	cdr3_aa
TRBV7-6	TRBJ2-7	-	TGTGCCAGCAGCTTAGACAGTAACGAGCAGTACTTC	CASSLDSNEQYF
TRBV7-2	TRBJ2-1	-	TGTGCCAGCAGCTTTAGACTGGCGGGGGCCCTGGGAAACAATGAGCAGTTCTTC	CASSFRLAGALGNNEQFF
TRBV10-3	TRBJ2-7	-	TGTGCCATCAGTCCTCATGACACCTCCTACGAGCAGTACTTC	CAISPHDTSYEQYF
TRBV27	TRBJ2-3	-	TGTGCCAGCAGCCAAACGCTCAGGAGCACAGATACGCAGTATTTT	CASSQTLRSTDTQYF
TRBV28	TRBJ1-2	TRBD1	TGTGCCAGCAGTGCCGGGACAGATCTGACCTATGGCTACACCTTC	CASSAGTDLTYGYTF
TRBV10-3	TRBJ1-2	-	TGTGCCACTACAAGAGTGACAGGCCCTCTAGGCTACACCTTC	CATTRVTGPLGYTF
TRBV5-1	TRBJ2-1	TRBD1	TGCGCCAGCAGCCCACCACTCACAGGGGACAATGAGCAGTTCTTC	CASSPPLTGDNEQFF
TRBV28	TRBJ1-2	-	TGTGCCAGCAGTCTCCCAACAGGTTCCTATGGCTACACCTTC	CASSLPTGSYGYTF
TRBV6-6	TRBJ2-7	-	TGTGCCAGCAGTTACTCCCTTAGAGTCGAGCAGTACTTC	CASSYSLRVEQYF
TRBV11-1	TRBJ1-2	-	TGTGCCAGCAGCTATGACAGGCAAGGGGGCTACACCTTC	CASSYDRQGGYTF
TRBV2	TRBJ2-7	TRBD1	TGTGCCAGCATCCCCAACGGCAGGGGGAACTACGAGCAGTACTTC	CASIPNGRGNYEQYF
TRBV18	TRBJ2-5	-	TGTGCCAGCTCACCAGGGGCCGGAGAGACCCAGTACTTC	CASSPGAGETQYF
TRBV2	TRBJ1-5	-	TGTGCCAGCAGCCCCATACGGCAGCCCCAGCATTTT	CASSPIRQPQHF
TRBV29-1	TRBJ2-2	-	TGCAGCGTGGGTTGGGCGGGGGCCCCAAACACCGGGGAGCTGTTTTTT	CSVGWAGAPNTGELFF
TRBV5-1	TRBJ2-1	TRBD2	TGCGCCAGCAGCACTGAGCGGGGGGGCCTTGAGCAGTTCTTC	CASSTERGGLEQFF
TRBV11-2	TRBJ2-3	-	TGTGCCAGCAGCTTAGGGCTTGTGGGGCCCCTCGGTACAGATACGCAGTATTTT	CASSLGLVGPLGTDTQYF
TRBV18	TRBJ1-5	TRBD1	TGTGCCAGCTCACCGCTGGGACAGGGAGAGAATCAGCCCCAGCATTTT	CASSPLGQGENQPQHF
TRBV7-9	TRBJ2-2	-	TGTGCCACCCCCCCGTCGAACACCGGGGAGCTGTTTTTT	CATPPSNTGELFF
TRBV6-6	TRBJ1-3	-	TGTGCCAGCGCTGGGACAAACTCTGGAAACACCATATATTTT	CASAGTNSGNTIYF
TRBV2	TRBJ2-3	TRBD2	TGTGCCAGCAGGAACCCCGGGACTAGCGGGGGGGCGTCAAGAGATACGCAGTATTTT	CASRNPGTSGGASRDTQYF
TRBV6-4	TRBJ2-5	-	TGTGCCAGCAGTTACAGGGAAGAGACCCAGTACTTC	CASSYREETQYF
TRBV9	TRBJ1-1	-	TGTGCCAGCAGCCCTACAGGGAACACTGAAGCTTTCTTT	CASSPTGNTEAFF
TRBV11-2	TRBJ1-6	-	TGTGCCAGCAGCTTAGTGGAGGTTCGAGGTAATTCACCCCTCCACTTT	CASSLVEVRGNSPLHF
TRBV15	TRBJ1-4	-	TGTGCCACGCATCAGGGTGGTAATGAAAAACTGTTTTTT	CATHQGGNEKLFF
TRBV9	TRBJ2-3	-	TGTGCCAGCAGCGTGGGCAGGGGAAAGACAGATACGCAGTATTTT	CASSVGRGKTDTQYF
TRBV6-6	TRBJ2-5	-	TGTGCCAGCAGTCCCCCCGGAGAGACCCAGTACTTC	CASSPPGETQYF
TRBV5-1	TRBJ2-6	TRBD1	TGCGCCAGCTCCCCTGGGGACAGGGGAGGAGGGGCCAACGTCCTGACTTTC	CASSPGDRGGGANVLTF
TRBV14	TRBJ2-5	-	TGTGCCAGCAGCCAGGGGGGTTCAGAGACCCAGTACTTC	CASSQGGSETQYF
TRBV2	TRBJ1-3	TRBD1	TGTGCCAGCAACCAAGGGACAGGGAGCGTCTACGATTTT	CASNQGTGSVYDF
TRBV5-1	TRBJ2-5	-	TGCGCCAGCAGCTCCACTTATGAGGAGACCCAGTACTTC	CASSSTYEETQYF
TRBV5-6	TRBJ1-1	-	TGTGCCAGCAGCGTCACAGGGCCCCAAGTGAACACTGAAGCTTTCTTT	CASSVTGPQVNTEAFF
TRBV7-9	TRBJ1-2	-	TGTGCCAGCAGCACGTCCGGGACTCTAACGAGGGGCTACACCTTC	CASSTSGTLTRGYTF
TRBV4-3	TRBJ2-7	TRBD1	TGCGCCAGCAGCCAAGGACAGGGGATATCCTACGAGCAGTACTTC	CASSQGQGISYEQYF
TRBV4-3	TRBJ1-5	TRBD1	TGCGCCAGCAGCTACGACAGGGATCAGCCCCAGCATTTT	CASSYDRDQPQHF
TRBV5-1	TRBJ2-3	TRBD2	TGCGCCAGCAGCTCCCCTGACCTGACTAGCGGGGGGGATAGCACAGATACGCAGTATTTT	CASSSPDLTSGGDSTDTQYF
TRBV5-6	TRBJ1-2	TRBD1	TGTGCCAGCAGCACCGGGACAGGGGATGGGAACTATGGCTACACCTTC	CASSTGTGDGNYGYTF
TRBV4-1	TRBJ2-2	TRBD2	TGCGCCAGCAGCCCCCGGCGCGGCGGGGGGCTTGGCGGGGAGCTGTTTTTT	CASSPRRGGGLGGELFF
TRBV18	TRBJ1-6	-	TGTGCCAGCTCACCTGCCGGGGTCCTAAATTCACCCCTCCACTTT	CASSPAGVLNSPLHF
TRBV10-3	TRBJ1-2	TRBD1	TGTGCCATCAGGACAGGGTTGAATGGTGGCTACACCTTC	CAIRTGLNGGYTF
TRBV28	TRBJ2-7	TRBD1	TGTGCCGGCGGAGGCCGAGGGGGCCGTCAAGTGGAGCAGTACTTC	CAGGGRGGRQVEQYF
TRBV6-5	TRBJ2-5	TRBD1	TGTGCCAGCAGCCGACAGGGGGTCTGGGAGACCCAGTACTTC	CASSRQGVWETQYF
TRBV9	TRBJ2-5	TRBD2	TGTGCCAGCAGCGTAGAAGCGGGGGGGTCGACCCAGTACTTC	CASSVEAGGSTQYF
TRBV6-4	TRBJ2-2	-	TGTGCCAGCAAGTTTGAGGAGACGAACACCGGGGAGCTGTTTTTT	CASKFEETNTGELFF
TRBV5-1	TRBJ2-1	-	TGCGCCAGCAGCCAGTCCATCTCCTACAATGAGCAGTTCTTC	CASSQSISYNEQFF
TRBV5-1	TRBJ2-1	TRBD1	TGCGCCAGCAGCCTAGCCCGGGACAGGGGGCAAAGTGAGCAGTTCTTC	CASSLARDRGQSEQFF
TRBV4-3	TRBJ2-1	-	TGCGCCAGCAGCCAATACAGGGTGTCCTACAATGAGCAGTTCTTC	CASSQYRVSYNEQFF
TRBV10-3	TRBJ2-3	-	TGTGCCATCAGTGCGGGAGGGGGCCACACAGATACGCAGTATTTT	CAISAGGGHTDTQYF